This T cell receptor (beta chain) is from a study of radiotherapy plus CTLA-4 blockade in lung cancer. Of note for this clone: The antigen remains undetermined.

Germline loops: CDR1 LGHNA, CDR2 YNFKEQ. V was clipped by 4 bases and J by 7 bases; unmatched bases: 7. The CDR3 covers 14 residues. Study-wide findings and caveats: Increased serum interferon-beta after radiation also reportedly predicted response strongly. There was expansion of tumor-derived TCR clones in blood after radiotherapy plus ipilimumab.

Sequencing was performed with immunoSEQ multiplex PCR; in TCRdb, only in-frame clones are kept and a portion is missing. Of over 60,000 clones detected, approximately 86% appear once; the ten largest clones hold 0.87%. The genes are TRBV4-2 and TRBJ1-1, with 9 bases identical to TRBD1. This clonotype was sampled from a human donor with non-small cell lung cancer who had stable disease on radiotherapy plus ipilimumab. Sequenced here: peripheral blood, sampled from a patient treated with radiotherapy plus ipilimumab. The CDR3 bases are TGTGCCAGCAGCCTTCCACAGGGGGCTGGTGAAGCTTTCTTT. Translating it yields CASSLPQGAGEAFF.